This T cell receptor beta chain was identified during a study of blood T cell repertoires in COVID-19. V gave up 0 bases and J gave up 8 bases; unmatched junction bases: 4. The CDR3 has 16 amino acids. Germline-derived CDR1 and CDR2 are SGHRS and YFSETQ. Using immunoSEQ multiplex PCR, the repertoire was profiled, and TCRdb retains in-frame clones only, with some absent. The repertoire holds about 88,000 clones, with 90% to 95% as singletons. The V gene is TRBV5-1, the J gene TRBJ2-1; TRBD2 matches at 14 bases. Input material: peripheral blood. The source is a man aged 55 to 70 with acute or convalescent COVID-19. The CDR3 is CASSLAPGLAGDEQFF. CDR3 bases: TGCGCCAGCAGCTTGGCCCCGGGACTAGCGGGAGATGAGCAGTTCTTC. The full variable domain, in which reference TRBV5-1 and TRBJ2-1 provide the parts outside the CDR3, is KAGVTQTPRYLIKTRGQQVTLSCSPISGHRSVSWYQQTPGQGLQFLFEYFSETQRNKGNFPGRFSGRQFSNSRSEMNVSTLELGDSALYLCASSLAPGLAGDEQFFGPGTRLTVL.